A selection of T cell receptor beta chains follows, all from one sample in a study of T cell responses to AZD1222 COVID-19 vaccine. Clones were read by immunoSEQ multiplex PCR, and TCRdb kept only the in-frame ones, dropping some. Of about 120,000 clones in the sample, 80% to 90% are singletons; the top ten hold roughly 3.9%. Specimen: peripheral blood, collected on day 0 of MenACWY control vaccination. The receptors come from an adult in good health. The CDR3 runs from the conserved cysteine through the conserved F or W. D genes are given only for firm matches. Clone size is shown for a subset of rows, as once, few, many or a class of expanded clone.

V: TRBV18
size: -
D: TRBD1
J: TRBJ1-2
DNA: TGTGCCAGCTCACACCTAGCCGGAGACAGGGGGCGCTTCGATGGCTACACCTTC
CDR3: CASSHLAGDRGRFDGYTF

V: TRBV7-8
size: -
D: -
J: TRBJ1-1
DNA: TGTGCCAGCAGCAAAAACACTGAAGCTTTCTTT
CDR3: CASSKNTEAFF

V: TRBV28
size: -
D: TRBD2
J: TRBJ2-1
DNA: TGTGCCAGCAGGGCCGGTGAGCGGGGGGGCCTCAATGAGCAGTTCTTC
CDR3: CASRAGERGGLNEQFF

V: TRBV19
size: -
D: -
J: TRBJ1-2
DNA: TGTGCCAGTAGTTTAGTCAGGATGGGACCCTATGGCTACACCTTC
CDR3: CASSLVRMGPYGYTF

V: TRBV11-2
size: few
D: -
J: TRBJ1-2
DNA: TGTGCCAGCAGCCCGAACAGGGACTATGGCTACACCTTC
CDR3: CASSPNRDYGYTF

V: TRBV19
size: -
D: TRBD2
J: TRBJ2-6
DNA: TGTGCCAGTAGTATATGGCGGGGGGTTGCCTCTGGGGCCAACGTCCTGACTTTC
CDR3: CASSIWRGVASGANVLTF

V: TRBV6-6
size: -
D: TRBD1
J: TRBJ2-7
DNA: TGTGCCAGCAAAACGACAGGGTCCTACGAGCAGTACTTC
CDR3: CASKTTGSYEQYF

V: TRBV5-1
size: -
D: TRBD2
J: TRBJ2-1
DNA: TGCGCCAGCAGCCCGGGTAGAAGCGGGGGGGCGGAGTACAATGAGCAGTTCTTC
CDR3: CASSPGRSGGAEYNEQFF

V: TRBV18
size: -
D: -
J: TRBJ1-2
DNA: TGTGCCAGCTCAACAACGACAGACACTAACTATGGCTACACCTTC
CDR3: CASSTTTDTNYGYTF

V: TRBV29-1
size: -
D: -
J: TRBJ1-2
DNA: TGCAGCGTTCTACCTTCCTGGGACTATGGCTACACCTTC
CDR3: CSVLPSWDYGYTF

V: TRBV6-5
size: -
D: TRBD1
J: TRBJ1-2
DNA: TGTGCCAGCAGTACGGGACAGGGGAAAGGCTACACCTTC
CDR3: CASSTGQGKGYTF

V: TRBV21-1
size: -
D: -
J: TRBJ1-1
DNA: TGTGCCAGCAGCACACGGGACAGGGGTGGGATTGGGGCTGAAGCTTTCTTT
CDR3: CASSTRDRGGIGAEAFF

V: TRBV7-2
size: -
D: -
J: TRBJ2-7
DNA: TGTGCCAGCAGCTTCGACCGCCGGTCCTACGAGCAGTACTTC
CDR3: CASSFDRRSYEQYF

V: TRBV5-1
size: -
D: TRBD1
J: TRBJ2-3
DNA: TGCGCCAGCAGCTCCTTCCAATCGACAGGGATAAGCACAGATACGCAGTATTTT
CDR3: CASSSFQSTGISTDTQYF

V: TRBV9
size: -
D: -
J: TRBJ1-2
DNA: TGTGCCAGCAGCGTGGGAGTAGCTAACTATGGCTACACCTTC
CDR3: CASSVGVANYGYTF

V: TRBV18
size: -
D: -
J: TRBJ2-3
DNA: TGTGCCAGCTCACCGGCCCCACCAACAGATACGCAGTATTTT
CDR3: CASSPAPPTDTQYF

V: TRBV5-1
size: -
D: -
J: TRBJ2-1
DNA: TGCGCCAGCAGCTGGGACCAGGGTGAGCAGTTCTTC
CDR3: CASSWDQGEQFF

V: TRBV19
size: once
D: TRBD1
J: TRBJ1-2
DNA: TGTGCCAGTAGCCCGGGACAGTACTATGGCTACACCTTC
CDR3: CASSPGQYYGYTF

V: TRBV2
size: -
D: -
J: TRBJ1-4
DNA: TGTGCCAGCAGTGAAGCACTGGGGGGCGGTGAAAAACTGTTTTTT
CDR3: CASSEALGGGEKLFF

V: TRBV6-2/TRBV6-3
size: -
D: -
J: TRBJ1-4
DNA: TGTGCCAGCAGTTACAGGGTTCGCGAAAAACTGTTTTTT
CDR3: CASSYRVREKLFF

V: TRBV3-1/TRBV3-2
size: -
D: -
J: TRBJ2-3
DNA: TGTGCCAGCAGCCTTATTCCAGATACGCAGTATTTT
CDR3: CASSLIPDTQYF

V: TRBV11-2
size: -
D: TRBD2
J: TRBJ2-3
DNA: TGTGCCAGCAGCTTTATTGGCAGCGGGGGGGCCAGGAATACGCAGTATTTT
CDR3: CASSFIGSGGARNTQYF

V: TRBV9
size: -
D: -
J: TRBJ1-6
DNA: TGTGCCAGCAGCCTCAGCGGGGAAAATTCACCCCTCCACTTT
CDR3: CASSLSGENSPLHF

V: TRBV6-2/TRBV6-3
size: -
D: -
J: TRBJ1-1
DNA: TGTGCCAGCAGTTACTCGATCGACGACGACTTTCTGAACACTGAAGCTTTCTTT
CDR3: CASSYSIDDDFLNTEAFF

V: TRBV14
size: -
D: -
J: TRBJ1-2
DNA: TGTGCCAGCAGCCGCCCCTTTCCCCAGGGTGGGTCGTTCGGCTACACCTTC
CDR3: CASSRPFPQGGSFGYTF

V: TRBV28
size: -
D: TRBD1
J: TRBJ1-5
DNA: TGTGCCAGCAGTTTATACGGACAGGGAGGGGGCCAGCCCCAGCATTTT
CDR3: CASSLYGQGGGQPQHF

V: TRBV18
size: -
D: -
J: TRBJ1-3
DNA: TGTGCCAGCTCACCGGAGGCGTACGGGAACACCATATATTTT
CDR3: CASSPEAYGNTIYF

V: TRBV10-2
size: -
D: TRBD1
J: TRBJ2-7
DNA: TGCGCCAGCAGCCCAAGTGGAGTAGGGACAGGGGATTACGAGCAGTACTTC
CDR3: CASSPSGVGTGDYEQYF

V: TRBV28
size: -
D: TRBD1
J: TRBJ1-6
DNA: TGTGCCAGCAGTCTCCATCCTAGACACAGGGGCCCAAATTCACCCCTCCACTTT
CDR3: CASSLHPRHRGPNSPLHF

V: TRBV3-1/TRBV3-2
size: -
D: -
J: TRBJ1-5
DNA: TGTGCCAGCAGCCAAGGGGCTCTTCAGCCCCAGCATTTT
CDR3: CASSQGALQPQHF

V: TRBV6-5
size: -
D: -
J: TRBJ1-1
DNA: TGTGCCAGCAGGCCCAACCGGGAAGCGAACACTGAAGCTTTCTTT
CDR3: CASRPNREANTEAFF

V: TRBV3-1/TRBV3-2
size: -
D: -
J: TRBJ1-1
DNA: TGTGCCAGCAGCCAAGGTGGGGCAAAGATGAACACTGAAGCTTTCTTT
CDR3: CASSQGGAKMNTEAFF

V: TRBV4-3
size: -
D: TRBD2
J: TRBJ2-1
DNA: TGCGCCAGCAGCCAAACTAGCGGGGGGGCTGGGTACAATGAGCAGTTCTTC
CDR3: CASSQTSGGAGYNEQFF

V: TRBV28
size: -
D: TRBD1
J: TRBJ1-2
DNA: TGTGCCAGCAGTGGACCCACAGGGGGGGTCTGGTATGGCTACACCTTC
CDR3: CASSGPTGGVWYGYTF

V: TRBV7-8
size: -
D: -
J: TRBJ1-3
DNA: TGTGCCAGCAGCCTTGGAGGAGGCGGCTCTGGAAACACCATATATTTT
CDR3: CASSLGGGGSGNTIYF

V: TRBV12-3/TRBV12-4
size: -
D: TRBD2
J: TRBJ2-5
DNA: TGTGCCAGCACCCCGACTAGCGGTGAGACCCAGTACTTC
CDR3: CASTPTSGETQYF

V: TRBV11-2
size: -
D: TRBD2
J: TRBJ2-1
DNA: TGTGCCAGCAGCCCTAGCGGGGGGGTGAATGAGCAGTTCTTC
CDR3: CASSPSGGVNEQFF

V: TRBV28
size: -
D: -
J: TRBJ2-1
DNA: TGTGCCAGCAGTTACCAGGGGTTTGAGCAGTTCTTC
CDR3: CASSYQGFEQFF

V: TRBV5-6
size: -
D: -
J: TRBJ1-2
DNA: TGTGCCAGCAGCACCGACAGGACCCCTCGCTATGGCTACACCTTC
CDR3: CASSTDRTPRYGYTF

V: TRBV7-2
size: few
D: -
J: TRBJ2-3
DNA: TGTGCCAGCAGCTTAGACTGGGGACTCGGCACAGATACGCAGTATTTT
CDR3: CASSLDWGLGTDTQYF

V: TRBV5-1
size: -
D: -
J: TRBJ2-3
DNA: TGCGCCAGCAGCTTTGCAGGAGGTGATACGCAGTATTTT
CDR3: CASSFAGGDTQYF